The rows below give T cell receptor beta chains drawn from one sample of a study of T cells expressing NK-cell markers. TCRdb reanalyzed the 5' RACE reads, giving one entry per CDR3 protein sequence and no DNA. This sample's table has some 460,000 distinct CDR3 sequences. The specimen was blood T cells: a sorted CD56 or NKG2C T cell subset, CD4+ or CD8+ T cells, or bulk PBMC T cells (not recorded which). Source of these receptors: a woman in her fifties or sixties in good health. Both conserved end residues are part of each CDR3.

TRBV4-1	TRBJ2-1	CASRRTSGSSYNEQFF
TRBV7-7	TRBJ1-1	CASSFPRGVMNTEAFF
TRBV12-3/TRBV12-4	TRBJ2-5	CASSLDMGAGETQYF
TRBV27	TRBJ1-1	CASRPGDRDTEAFF
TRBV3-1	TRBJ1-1	CASSRGQSEAFF
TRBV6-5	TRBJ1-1	CASREPGRTEAFF
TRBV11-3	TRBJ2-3	CASSYTSGLTDTQYF
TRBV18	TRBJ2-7	CASSPLRNYEQYF
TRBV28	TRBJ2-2	CATHRGQVTGELFF
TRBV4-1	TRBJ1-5	CASSQEVGGQGNNQPQHF
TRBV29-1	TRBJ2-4	CSVLSRVAKNIQYF
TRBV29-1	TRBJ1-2	CSVDHLKGGHGYTF
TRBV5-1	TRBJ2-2	CASSSSGTGVAGELFF
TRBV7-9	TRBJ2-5	CASSSVDRTETQYF
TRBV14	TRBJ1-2	CASSQDRLNYGYTF
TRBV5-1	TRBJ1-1	CASSFSGTGGSEAFF
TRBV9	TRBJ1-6	CASSVESERSPLHF
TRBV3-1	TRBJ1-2	CASSPLTGRHYGYTF
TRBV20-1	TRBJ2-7	CSGIGDSEFYEQYF
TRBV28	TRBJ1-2	CASSLSGGPDYGYTF
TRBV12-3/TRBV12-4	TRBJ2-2	CGSSWGIDTGELFF
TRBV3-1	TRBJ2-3	CASSQGLAGAGEDTQYF
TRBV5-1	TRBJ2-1	CASSLVVRGRFEQFF
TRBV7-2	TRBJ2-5	CASSINTGNRETQYF
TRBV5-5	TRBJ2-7	CASSTRRGEQYF
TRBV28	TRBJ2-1	CASSFILLGVEFF
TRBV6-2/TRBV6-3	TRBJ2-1	CASSYYAGHQGTYNEQFF
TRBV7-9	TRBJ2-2	CANGGMNTGELFF
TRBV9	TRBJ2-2	CASSVAAAGGSGELFF
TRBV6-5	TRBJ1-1	CASSYSTRADTEAFF
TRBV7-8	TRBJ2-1	CASSLVGLAGLSSYNEQFF
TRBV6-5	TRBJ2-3	CASSYKSLGRDTQYF
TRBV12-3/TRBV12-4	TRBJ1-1	CASSPGQMNTEAFF
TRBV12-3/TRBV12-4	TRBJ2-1	CASSSRVEGEQFF
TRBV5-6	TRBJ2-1	CASSLRVSGSSYNEQFF
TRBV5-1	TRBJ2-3	CASSQPGTDTQYF
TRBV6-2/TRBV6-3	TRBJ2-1	CASSYTKRNEQFF
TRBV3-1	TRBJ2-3	CASSRDRATQYF
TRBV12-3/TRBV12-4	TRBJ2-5	CASSFYIEETQYF
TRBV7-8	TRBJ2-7	CASSSTGGRSYEQYF
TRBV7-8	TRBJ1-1	CASSYLKRGTEAFF
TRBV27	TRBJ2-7	CASSFGQSFLYEQYF
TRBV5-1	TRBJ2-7	CASSIYRGRNEQYF
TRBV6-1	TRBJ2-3	CASSERPVGDTQYF
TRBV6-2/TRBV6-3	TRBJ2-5	CASRKTSGSWAQYF
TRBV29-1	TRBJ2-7	CSVDDWRQGAYEQYF